A selection of T cell receptor beta chains follows, all from one sample in a study of blood T cell repertoires in COVID-19. Generated by immunoSEQ multiplex PCR, the TCRdb table keeps only in-frame clones and is missing some. The repertoire holds about 250,000 clones, about 83% seen once, with about 5.7% in the top ten. The sample comprised peripheral blood. The receptors come from a man older than 75 with acute or convalescent COVID-19. The CDR3 runs from the conserved cysteine through the conserved F or W. Fields, in order: clone size, J gene, D gene, V gene, CDR3 protein, CDR3 DNA. A D gene is named only where the DNA matches it firmly. Clone size is not always given. Where it is, it says once, few, many or a class for expanded clones.

NA	TRBJ2-2	TRBD1	TRBV19	CASSSHRQGAVGELFF	TGTGCCAGTAGTTCCCACCGACAGGGGGCGGTGGGGGAGCTGTTTTTT
NA	TRBJ1-2	NA	TRBV7-2	CASSLVAGYGYTF	TGTGCCAGCAGCTTAGTTGCGGGGTATGGCTACACCTTC
NA	TRBJ1-5	NA	TRBV9	CASSAQGNSNQPQHF	TGTGCCAGCAGCGCGCAGGGGAATAGCAATCAGCCCCAGCATTTT
NA	TRBJ1-6	TRBD1	TRBV6-6	CASRLGQQNSPLHF	TGTGCCAGCAGACTGGGACAGCAGAATTCACCCCTCCACTTT
NA	TRBJ2-1	TRBD2	TRBV7-9	CASSHWTSSYNEQFF	TGTGCCAGCAGCCATTGGACTAGCTCCTACAATGAGCAGTTCTTC
NA	TRBJ2-5	NA	TRBV4-2	CASSQRESASETQYF	TGTGCCAGCAGCCAACGGGAGTCTGCGTCCGAGACCCAGTACTTC
NA	TRBJ2-1	NA	TRBV29-1	CSVAGYNEQFF	TGCAGCGTTGCAGGGTACAATGAGCAGTTCTTC
NA	TRBJ2-5	TRBD2	TRBV3-1/TRBV3-2	CASSQDLGGGTPQYF	TGTGCCAGCAGCCAAGATTTGGGCGGGGGGACGCCCCAGTACTTC
NA	TRBJ2-1	TRBD2	TRBV5-4	CASSLPGLAGGPGRLNEQFF	TGTGCCAGCAGCTTGCCGGGACTAGCGGGGGGGCCGGGACGCCTCAATGAGCAGTTCTTC
NA	TRBJ2-7	TRBD1	TRBV24-1	CATSDYRGWEQYF	TGTGCCACCAGTGACTACAGGGGGTGGGAGCAGTACTTC
NA	TRBJ2-7	TRBD1	TRBV28	CASSSTGTGKYEQYF	TGTGCCAGCAGTTCCACCGGGACAGGGAAGTACGAGCAGTACTTC
once	TRBJ2-5	NA	TRBV4-2	CASSHPADHQATQYF	TGTGCCAGCAGCCATCCCGCAGACCATCAGGCGACCCAGTACTTC
once	TRBJ2-1	NA	TRBV6-5	CASNFFDSYNEQFF	TGTGCCAGCAACTTTTTCGACAGCTACAATGAGCAGTTCTTC
medium-sized	TRBJ1-1	TRBD1	TRBV10-3	CAISGAWTGSGVLGTEAFF	TGTGCCATCAGTGGAGCATGGACAGGGTCTGGGGTGTTGGGCACTGAAGCTTTCTTT
once	TRBJ2-1	TRBD1	TRBV24-1	CATSDPGQGAVGEQFF	TGTGCCACCAGTGACCCCGGACAGGGGGCGGTCGGTGAGCAGTTCTTC
NA	TRBJ2-4	TRBD2	TRBV10-1	CASRVAGENIQYF	TGCGCCAGCAGGGTAGCGGGAGAGAACATTCAGTACTTC
NA	TRBJ2-5	NA	TRBV5-1	CASSFEGEETQYF	TGCGCCAGCAGCTTTGAGGGGGAAGAGACCCAGTACTTC
NA	TRBJ1-2	NA	TRBV7-9	CASSLAGSQGYTF	TGTGCCAGCAGCTTAGCGGGCAGTCAGGGCTACACCTTC
NA	TRBJ2-1	NA	TRBV21-1	CARDWYNEQFF	TGTGCCAGAGACTGGTACAATGAGCAGTTCTTC
once	TRBJ2-1	NA	TRBV11-2	CASSLDLYNEQFF	TGTGCCAGCAGCTTAGACCTTTACAATGAGCAGTTCTTC
NA	TRBJ2-1	NA	TRBV7-2	CASSLVPTAYNEQFF	TGTGCCAGCAGCTTAGTCCCGACAGCCTACAATGAGCAGTTCTTC
NA	TRBJ2-5	NA	TRBV6-5	CASSYGVRDQETQYF	TGTGCCAGCAGTTACGGGGTGAGGGACCAAGAGACCCAGTACTTC
NA	TRBJ1-2	NA	TRBV6-2/TRBV6-3	CASSYSRDVEGGYTF	TGTGCCAGCAGTTACTCCCGGGATGTGGAGGGTGGCTACACCTTC